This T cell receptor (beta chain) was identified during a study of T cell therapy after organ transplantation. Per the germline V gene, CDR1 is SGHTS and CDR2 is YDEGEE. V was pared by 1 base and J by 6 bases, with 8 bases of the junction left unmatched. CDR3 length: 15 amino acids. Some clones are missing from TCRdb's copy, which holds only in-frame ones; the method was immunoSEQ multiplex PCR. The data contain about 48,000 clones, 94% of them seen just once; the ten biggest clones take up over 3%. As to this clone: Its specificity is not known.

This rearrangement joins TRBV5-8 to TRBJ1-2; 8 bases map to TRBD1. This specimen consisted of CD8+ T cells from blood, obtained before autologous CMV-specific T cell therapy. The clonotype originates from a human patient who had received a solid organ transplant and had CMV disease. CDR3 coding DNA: TGTGCCAGCAGCTTGATAAGGACAGGGAAGAATGGCTACACCTTC. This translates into CASSLIRTGKNGYTF.